This TCR beta chain stems from a study of identifying expanded T cells in peripheral blood. Findings of the study overall: Across healthy donors, higher total template counts meant significantly greater two-week count variance. Differentially abundant clones: 1 to 1.5 between replicates, about 15 at two to three weeks, 19 to 20 at four.

As for this clone: Its antigen is not known.

Produced via immunoSEQ multiplex PCR; TCRdb's table is partial and in-frame only. The repertoire holds under 150,000 clones, with about 80% as singletons. Trimming took 1 base from V and 5 from J, leaving 15 bases between them. Germline V gene data show CDR1 as SGHTA and CDR2 as FQGNSA. The CDR3 is 15 amino acids. The specimen sequenced was blood. J is TRBJ2-7 and V is TRBV7-2; no reliable D call. The TCR originated in a person between 18 and 75 years old in good health. CDR3: CASSLEDLYRDEQYF. The CDR3 DNA reads TGTGCCAGCAGCTTAGAGGACCTTTACCGGGACGAGCAGTACTTC.